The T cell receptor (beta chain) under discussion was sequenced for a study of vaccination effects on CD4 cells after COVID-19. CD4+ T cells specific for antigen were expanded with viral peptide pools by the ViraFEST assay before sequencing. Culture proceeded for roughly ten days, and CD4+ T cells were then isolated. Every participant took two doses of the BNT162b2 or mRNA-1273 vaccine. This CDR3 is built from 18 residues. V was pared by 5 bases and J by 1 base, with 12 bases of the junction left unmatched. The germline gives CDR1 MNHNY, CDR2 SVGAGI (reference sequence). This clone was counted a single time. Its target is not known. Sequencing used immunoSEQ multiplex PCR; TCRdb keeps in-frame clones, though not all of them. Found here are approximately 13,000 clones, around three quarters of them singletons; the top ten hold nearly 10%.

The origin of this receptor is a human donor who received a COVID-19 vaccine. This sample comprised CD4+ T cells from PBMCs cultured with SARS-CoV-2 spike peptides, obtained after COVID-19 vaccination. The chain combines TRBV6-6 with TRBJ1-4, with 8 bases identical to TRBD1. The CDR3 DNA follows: TGTGCCAGCAGTCCCCGGGACAGGTTGATTCGAACTAATGAAAAACTGTTTTTT. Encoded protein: CASSPRDRLIRTNEKLFF.